Described below is a single TCR beta chain sequence and its context. Antigen: not known. MiXCR, run by TCRdb on the 5' RACE reads, gives a single entry per CDR3 protein. The table lists about 530,000 distinct CDR3 sequences, approximately 20% of them singletons. This sample stems from a study of identical twins. General study findings and limits: Insertions were reduced in abundant cord blood beta clonotypes but not in memory repertoires. Models predicted too little out-of-frame TCR alpha sharing in monozygotic twins.

The CDR3 is made up of 16 amino acids. Per the germline V gene, CDR1 is SNHLY and CDR2 is FYNNEI. Trimming took 8 bases from V and 4 from J; bases not matched to a gene: 7. The data also belong to a second study, concerning yellow fever vaccine responses in identical twins.

Sequences were obtained from CD4+ T cells sorted from blood. The receptor was derived from a woman aged 18-29 years in good health. J is TRBJ2-3 and V is TRBV2; TRBD2 matches at 15 bases. The DNA of the CDR3 is TGTGCCAGCGGGCCAGGACTAGCGGGAGGGCCAGATACGCAGTATTTT. It encodes CASGPGLAGGPDTQYF.